Listed below are T cell receptor beta chains from one sample, sequenced in a study of blood T cell repertoires in COVID-19. Profiling relied on immunoSEQ multiplex PCR, and the TCRdb table lists in-frame clones only, not all of them. Altogether 250,000 to 300,000 clones are present, about 89% being singletons, with the ten largest covering about 2%. Specimen: peripheral blood. The receptors stem from a woman in her twenties or thirties with COVID-19, enrolled during active disease. Both conserved end residues are part of each CDR3. Each record gives: CDR3 DNA, CDR3 protein, J gene, V gene, clone size, D gene. The D gene is left open where the match is weak. Only some rows state a clone size, as once, few, many or a class for expanded clones.

TGCAGCATCCAAAGAGGAAATTTGAACACTGAAGCTTTCTTT CSIQRGNLNTEAFF TRBJ1-1 TRBV29-1 - -
TGTGCCAGCTCCTTGCAGTTTGAAGCTTTCTTT CASSLQFEAFF TRBJ1-1 TRBV18 - -
TGTGCCAGTAAAAACGCCCAGGGAGGAGTGAATCAGCCCCAGCATTTT CASKNAQGGVNQPQHF TRBJ1-5 TRBV19 - -
TGTGCCAGCAGTTTAGGGGGAGGCACTGAAGCTTTCTTT CASSLGGGTEAFF TRBJ1-1 TRBV12-3/TRBV12-4 once -
TGTGCCAGCAGTTTACCTGGGCCTCTTAACTATGGCTACACCTTC CASSLPGPLNYGYTF TRBJ1-2 TRBV28 - -
TGTGCCAGCAGCCCGGACAGGGGGGTCTATGGCTACACCTTC CASSPDRGVYGYTF TRBJ1-2 TRBV3-1/TRBV3-2 - TRBD1
TGTGCCAGTAGCCCCGGACTCAGCTATGGCTACACCTTC CASSPGLSYGYTF TRBJ1-2 TRBV19 - -
TGTGCCAGCAGCTTAGACAGGACAGGGTCCTTGGATACGCAGTATTTT CASSLDRTGSLDTQYF TRBJ2-3 TRBV11-2 - TRBD1
TGTGCCAGCAGCCGTGGGGGAGGCGGAATAGCCCGGAGGTCCGAGCAGTACTTC CASSRGGGGIARRSEQYF TRBJ2-7 TRBV13 - -
TGTGCCAGCAGCCCGACAGGGTTCACTGAAGCTTTCTTT CASSPTGFTEAFF TRBJ1-1 TRBV12-3/TRBV12-4 - TRBD1
TGTGCCAGCAGTGAGGCTTCCTACGAGCAGTACTTC CASSEASYEQYF TRBJ2-7 TRBV2 - -
TGTGCCGCGGACGACGCGCGGGGGAACCAGCCCCAGCATTTT CAADDARGNQPQHF TRBJ1-5 TRBV30 - -